This TCR beta chain was found in a study of vaccination effects on CD4 cells after COVID-19. TCRdb keeps only in-frame clones here, not all; method: immunoSEQ multiplex PCR. Of about 26,000 clones detected, approximately 80% appear once; the ten largest clones hold more than 15%. Comment on this clone: Its antigen is undetermined.

Trimming cost V 11 bases and J 11 bases, with 24 bases left between them. Germline-derived CDR1 and CDR2 are SNHLY and FYNNEI. The CDR3 is made up of 13 amino acids. Viral peptide pools were used in the ViraFEST assay to expand antigen-specific CD4+ T cells, and sequencing came afterward. The authors isolated CD4+ T cells after around 9 days of culture. The person was diagnosed with PCR-confirmed SARS-CoV-2 infection between March and December 2020. Each well held 2 million to 2.5 million PBMC cultured with roughly 9.7 ug/ml peptides and roughly 10 IU/ml IL-2. The receptor comes from a human donor who had a prior SARS-CoV-2 infection. This chain links TRBV2 with TRBJ1-1; a weak D match, TRBD1 (6 bases). The material sequenced was CD4+ T cells from PBMCs cultured with HCoV-NL63 spike peptides, taken before COVID-19 vaccination. The CDR3 reads CASGTQGPSRAFF. CDR3 coding DNA: TGTGCCTCGGGGACACAGGGACCCTCCCGGGCTTTCTTT.